This T cell receptor (beta chain) was recovered during a study of shared clonotypes between healthy human individuals. Background on the study: The donor pool was made up of a couple of women and three men aged 18 to 49. Broader study findings: Generation probability values for non-shared clonotypes were lower than those for clonotypes shared by all four donors.

Study processing details: ImmunoSEQ output lacked quality scores and full-length reads, limiting matched filtering. This table comes from immunoSEQ multiplex PCR, and its TCRdb copy is limited to in-frame clones, with some not included. The DNA gave D and trimming, while V, J and clone size come from that table. The table has 2 million or so clones, roughly 94% seen once. Germline CDR1 and CDR2: MNHNS and SASEGT. This CDR3 has 14 residues. The V end was cut by 5 bases, the J end by 4 bases, with 12 bases between. CD4+ cells were split into CD45RA+ naive and CD45RA-negative memory subsets. As to this clone: Its antigen is not known.

The sequence came from a man aged 18 to 30 in good health. Sequences were obtained from naive CD4+ T cells sorted from blood. Subset: CD45RA+ positively selected. The chain is built from TRBV6-1 and TRBJ2-1; D might be TRBD1 or TRBD2, each matching 5 bases. CDR3 loop: CASSWDQTYNEQFF. CDR3 sequence (DNA): TGTGCCAGCAGTTGGGACCAAACTTACAATGAGCAGTTCTTC.